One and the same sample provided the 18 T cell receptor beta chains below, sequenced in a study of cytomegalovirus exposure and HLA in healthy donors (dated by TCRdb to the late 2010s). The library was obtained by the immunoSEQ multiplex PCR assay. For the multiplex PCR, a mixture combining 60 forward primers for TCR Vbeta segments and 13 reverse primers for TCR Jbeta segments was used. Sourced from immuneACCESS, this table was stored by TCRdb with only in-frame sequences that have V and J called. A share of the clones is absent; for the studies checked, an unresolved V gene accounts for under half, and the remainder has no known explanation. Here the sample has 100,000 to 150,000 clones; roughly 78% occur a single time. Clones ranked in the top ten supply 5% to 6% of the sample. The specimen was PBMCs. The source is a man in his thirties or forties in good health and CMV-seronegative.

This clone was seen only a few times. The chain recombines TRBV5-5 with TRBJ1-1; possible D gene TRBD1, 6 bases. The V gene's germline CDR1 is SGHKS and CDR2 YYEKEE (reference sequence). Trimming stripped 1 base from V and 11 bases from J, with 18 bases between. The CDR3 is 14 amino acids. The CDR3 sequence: CASSLLVRGAEAFF. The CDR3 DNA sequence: TGTGCCAGCAGCTTGCTAGTGCGGGGGGCGGAGGCTTTCTTT.

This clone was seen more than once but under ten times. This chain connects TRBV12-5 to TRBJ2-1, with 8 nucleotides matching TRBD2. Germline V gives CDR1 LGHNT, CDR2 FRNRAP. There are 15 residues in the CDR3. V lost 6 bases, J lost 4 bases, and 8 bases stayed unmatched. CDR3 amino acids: CASGNRAGVYNEQFF. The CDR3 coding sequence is TGTGCTAGTGGAAATAGAGCGGGGGTTTACAATGAGCAGTTCTTC.

In DNA form, the CDR3 reads TGTGCCAGCCGTACAGGGCAACAGCCCCAGCATTTT. It translates to CASRTGQQPQHF. The rearrangement joins TRBV28 to TRBJ1-5; tentatively, D is TRBD1 (6 bases). Trimming removed 8 bases from V and 7 bases from J, with 12 bases in between. CDR1 is MDHEN, CDR2 SYDVKM, per germline. CDR3 length: 12 residues.

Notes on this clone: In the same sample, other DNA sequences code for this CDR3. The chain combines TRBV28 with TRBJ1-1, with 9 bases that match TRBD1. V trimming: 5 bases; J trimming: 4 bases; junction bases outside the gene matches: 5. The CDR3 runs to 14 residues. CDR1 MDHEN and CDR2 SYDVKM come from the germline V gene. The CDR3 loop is CASSPGQGGTEAFF. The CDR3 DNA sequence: TGTGCCAGCAGTCCGGGACAGGGAGGCACTGAAGCTTTCTTT.

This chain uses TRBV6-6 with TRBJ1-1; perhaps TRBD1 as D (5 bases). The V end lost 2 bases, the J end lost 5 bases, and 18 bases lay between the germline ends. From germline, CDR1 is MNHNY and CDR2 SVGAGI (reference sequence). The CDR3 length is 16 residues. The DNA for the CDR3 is TGTGCCAGCAGTTACGGGGGGGGTGGGGGAGGAACTGAAGCTTTCTTT. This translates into CASSYGGGGGGTEAFF.

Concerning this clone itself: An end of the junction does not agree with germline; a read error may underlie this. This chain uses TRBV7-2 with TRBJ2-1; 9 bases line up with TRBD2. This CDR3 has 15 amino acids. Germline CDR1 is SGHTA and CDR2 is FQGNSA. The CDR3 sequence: CASSLAGSSYNEQFF. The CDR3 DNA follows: TGTGCCAGCAGCCTAGCGGGGAGCTCCTACAATGAGCAGTTCTTC.

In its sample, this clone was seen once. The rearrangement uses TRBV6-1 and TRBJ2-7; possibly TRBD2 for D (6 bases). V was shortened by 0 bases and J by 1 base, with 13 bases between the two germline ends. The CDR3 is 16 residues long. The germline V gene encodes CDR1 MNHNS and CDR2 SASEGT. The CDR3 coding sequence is TGTGCCAGCAGTGAAGCAAGGGACTGGCTTTCCTACGAGCAGTACTTC. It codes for CASSEARDWLSYEQYF.

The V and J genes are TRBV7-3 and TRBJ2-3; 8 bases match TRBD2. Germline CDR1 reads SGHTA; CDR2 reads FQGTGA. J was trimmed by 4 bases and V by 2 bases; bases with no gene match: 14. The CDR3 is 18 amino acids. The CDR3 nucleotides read TGTGCCAGCAGCTTAGTACATCGAGGACTAGCAAGTCCAGATACGCAGTATTTT. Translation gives CASSLVHRGLASPDTQYF.

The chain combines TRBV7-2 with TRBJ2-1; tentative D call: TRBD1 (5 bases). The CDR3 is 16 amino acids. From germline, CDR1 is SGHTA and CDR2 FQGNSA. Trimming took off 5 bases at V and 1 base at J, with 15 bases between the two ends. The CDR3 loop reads CASSTRQTLSYNEQFF. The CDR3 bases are TGTGCCAGCAGCACCCGACAGACTCTATCCTACAATGAGCAGTTCTTC.

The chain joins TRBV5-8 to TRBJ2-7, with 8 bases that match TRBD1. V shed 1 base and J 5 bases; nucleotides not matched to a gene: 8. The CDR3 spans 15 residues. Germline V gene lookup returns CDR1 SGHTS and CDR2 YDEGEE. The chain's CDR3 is CASSLTGGPIDEQYF. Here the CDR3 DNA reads TGTGCCAGCAGCTTGACAGGGGGACCTATAGACGAGCAGTACTTC.

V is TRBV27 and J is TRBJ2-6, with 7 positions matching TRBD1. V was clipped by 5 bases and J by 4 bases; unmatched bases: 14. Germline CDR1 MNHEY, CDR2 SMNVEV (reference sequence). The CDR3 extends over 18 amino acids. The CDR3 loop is CASSVRQGHNGGANVLTF. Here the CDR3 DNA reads TGTGCCAGCAGTGTGAGACAGGGCCATAACGGGGGGGCCAACGTCCTGACTTTC.

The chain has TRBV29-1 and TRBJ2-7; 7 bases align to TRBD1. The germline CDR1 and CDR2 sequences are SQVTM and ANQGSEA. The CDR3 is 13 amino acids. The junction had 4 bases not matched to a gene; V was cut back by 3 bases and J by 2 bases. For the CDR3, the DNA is TGCAGCGTTGAGGATCAGGGGGCCTACGAGCAGTACTTC. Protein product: CSVEDQGAYEQYF.

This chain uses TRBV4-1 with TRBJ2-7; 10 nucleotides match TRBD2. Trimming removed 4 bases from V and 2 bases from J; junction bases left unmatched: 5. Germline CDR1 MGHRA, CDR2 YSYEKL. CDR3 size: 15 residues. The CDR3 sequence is CASSPLAGATYEQYF. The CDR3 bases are TGCGCCAGCAGCCCTCTAGCGGGGGCGACCTACGAGCAGTACTTC.

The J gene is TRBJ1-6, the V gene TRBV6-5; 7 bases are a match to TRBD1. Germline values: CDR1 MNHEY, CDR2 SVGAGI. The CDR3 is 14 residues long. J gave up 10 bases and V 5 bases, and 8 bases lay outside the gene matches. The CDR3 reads CASSKDRAGSPLHF. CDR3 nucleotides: TGTGCCAGCAGTAAAGACAGGGCCGGGTCACCCCTCCACTTT.

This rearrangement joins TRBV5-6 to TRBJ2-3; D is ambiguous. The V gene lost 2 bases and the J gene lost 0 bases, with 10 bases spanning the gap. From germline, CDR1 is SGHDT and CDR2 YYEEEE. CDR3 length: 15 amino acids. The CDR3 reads CASSLRFLSTDTQYF. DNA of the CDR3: TGTGCCAGCAGCTTACGGTTCCTAAGCACAGATACGCAGTATTTT.

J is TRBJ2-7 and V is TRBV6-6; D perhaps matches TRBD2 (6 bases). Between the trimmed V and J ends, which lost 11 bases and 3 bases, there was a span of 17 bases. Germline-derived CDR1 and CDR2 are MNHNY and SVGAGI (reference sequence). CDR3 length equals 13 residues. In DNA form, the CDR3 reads TGTGCCTCCGCGGCGGGGCAGATCTACGAGCAGTACTTC. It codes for CASAAGQIYEQYF.

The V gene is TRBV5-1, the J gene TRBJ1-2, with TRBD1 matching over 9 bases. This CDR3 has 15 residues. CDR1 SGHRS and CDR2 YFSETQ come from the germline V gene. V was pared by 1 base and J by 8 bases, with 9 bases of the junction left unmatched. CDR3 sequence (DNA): TGCGCCAGCAGCTTGCTGACGGGACAGGGTTGGGGCTACACCTTC. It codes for CASSLLTGQGWGYTF.

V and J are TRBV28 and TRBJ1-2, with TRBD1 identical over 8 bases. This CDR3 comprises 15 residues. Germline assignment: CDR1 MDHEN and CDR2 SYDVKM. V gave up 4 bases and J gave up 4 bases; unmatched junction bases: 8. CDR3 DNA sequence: TGTGCCAGCAGTTCCAGACAGGGGAACGTCTATGGCTACACCTTC. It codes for CASSSRQGNVYGYTF.